The following is a T cell receptor (beta chain) sequence with its context. The CDR3 loop spans 15 amino acids. Trimming removed 4 bases from V and 0 bases from J; junction bases left unmatched: 3. In germline, CDR1 is SGHTS, CDR2 YDEGEE. This sample was taken from a study of blood T cell repertoires in COVID-19. The wider study: COVID-19 samples, acute and convalescent, were from the United States, Italy and Spain. The cDNA or gDNA used as material had been derived from T cells, B-cell-depleted T cells, or PBMCs.

Authors' methods: Scientists estimated how many nucleated cells there were by amplifying reference gene primers. Libraries were prepared by immunoSEQ multiplex PCR; TCRdb keeps only in-frame clonotypes and omits some of them. That table gives V, J and clone size, and the DNA gave D and trimming. This sample has around 43,000 clones, with around 86% found just once. Sequencing was performed on peripheral blood. The clonotype originates from a man aged 45-60 years in a cohort sampled during active COVID-19. This sequence joins TRBV5-8 and TRBJ2-3, with 9 bases identical to TRBD1. CDR3 amino acids: CASSRDRASTDTQYF. DNA of the CDR3: TGTGCCAGCAGCCGGGACAGGGCGAGCACAGATACGCAGTATTTT. Looking up the rest from reference TRBV5-8 and TRBJ2-3 gives the full variable domain: EAGVTQSPTHLIKTRGQQATLRCSPISGHTSVYWYQQALGLGLQFLLWYDEGEERNRGNFPPRFSGRQFPNYSSELNVNALELEDSALYLCASSRDRASTDTQYFGPGTRLTVL.